This TCR beta chain emerged from a study of cytomegalovirus exposure and HLA in healthy donors (dated by TCRdb to 2016 to 2017). Turning to the overall study: In an earlier analysis of 587 of the donors, 250 to 350 Gb of sequence data and 120 million or so unique TCR beta sequences from about 190 million T cells were reported. Every repertoire in the discovery cohort had been generated on one and the same sequencing platform. Among roughly 370 genotyped donors of the cohort, an average of about 240,000 unique TCR beta nucleotide sequences were sequenced per donor, approximately 20% of them non-productive. The study used immunosequencing to profile the T cell repertoires of 600 to 850 subjects and linked those repertoires to cytomegalovirus serostatus. Alongside the repertoire data, information on donor age, sex, ethnicity and CMV serostatus was compiled. An early release covering about 600 HLA-typed donors comprised about 300 gigabases of sequencing data and around 86 million unique TCR sequences. HLA typing covered class I and class II loci at four-digit resolution. In an earlier analysis of 587 of the donors, high-throughput TCR beta sequencing was used to judge whether each TCR beta V gene segment behaved as functional or pseudogenic. Besides the first cohort of 550 to 750 subjects, a separate validation cohort made up of roughly 130 different subjects was used. Typing coverage differed by locus: A, B, C, DRB1 and DQB1 were typed in roughly 629-630 donors, DQA1 in approximately 520, DPA1 in approximately 600, and DPB1 in approximately 450. Five DR-DQ haplotypes were treated as single units for association and clustering because of strong linkage in the cohort. Of the 350 to 450 genotyped donors, 65% to 90% fell in the genetic ancestry cluster associated with self-reported Caucasian donors. A later analysis re-analyzed previously published TCR beta repertoires from 650 to 800 donors and added high-resolution HLA genotyping to study TCR occurrence patterns. A later genetic analysis used genome-wide SNP genotypes for about 65% of the 666 donors, treating that subset as a discovery cohort. The study was designed to test whether signatures of past pathogen exposure could be identified by cataloging public T cell receptors. To predict cytomegalovirus infection status, the study brought together high-throughput TCR immunosequencing, statistical association of individual TCRs with disease status, and machine learning. In the later analysis, no new phenotypic data were used to find candidate immune exposures; instead, reliance was placed on TCR beta sequences and their occurrence across donors. Overall study outcomes, separate from this receptor: A further reported finding was that TCR beta sequences accurately predicted the HLA-A and HLA-B alleles for most subjects in the first cohort. An earlier analysis of approximately 570 of the donors showed that most TCR beta V segments appeared in productive rearrangements either about 90% or about 30% of the time, which broadly matched IMGT annotations. In the study, about 150 TCR beta chains were listed as associated with cytomegalovirus. In this cohort, only TCR beta chains were sequenced, and detectable features were limited by the absence of alpha or paired-chain data. A later analysis found that HLA-associated TCR beta chains were more clonally expanded and had lower generation probabilities than equally common non-associated chains. Across donors, most TCR sequences were observed very rarely, whereas some public TCRs were present in many individuals. For the cohort, immune exposure information was limited to CMV serostatus. Roughly uniform sequencing depth across donors was assumed in presence/absence analyses, although this assumption may not hold. Most CMV-associated TCR beta chains appeared to be HLA-restricted in a later analysis, and the HLA associations seemed to be driven largely by CMV exposure. In vitro tests confirmed that three of the cytomegalovirus-associated TCR beta chains recognize cytomegalovirus antigens. In a later analysis, TCR association rates were found to vary across HLA loci, with the most associated TCRs seen for DRB1 alleles and the fewest for HLA-C alleles. The classifier was reported to diagnose cytomegalovirus status with high specificity and sensitivity in both the original cohort and the validation cohort. In a later genetic analysis, a missense DCLRE1C variant was associated with V-gene and J-gene trimming of TCR beta chains, and the association was replicated in an independent cohort. When HLA alleles, especially DR and DQ, strongly co-occurred, attributing TCR associations to individual alleles was difficult. HLA typing was unavailable for some donors at each locus, so association tests used only the typed subset. The 87-base-pair reads could not distinguish some IMGT-functional V segments, including TRBV6-2 and TRBV6-3, so those segments were excluded. Around 16 rarely observed V segments, including chromosome 9 orphons, were excluded from the earlier analysis of some 590 of the donors because counts were too low. A group of highly shared sequence variants was considered likely to be a technical artifact of the sequencing pipeline. A later genetic analysis reported fewer N-insertions in productive TCRs among donors in an Asian-associated ancestry cluster than the approximately 700-donor mean. The authors suggested that the approach could potentially be extended to other disease states and immunological phenotypes. Several of the top co-occurrence clusters appeared to be linked to parvovirus B19, influenza, CMV and Epstein-Barr virus, according to a later analysis. In a later analysis, 15,000 to 20,000 TCR beta sequences were associated with specific HLA alleles at a false discovery rate of 0.05. Correlated functional status among segregating V segments might reflect linkage disequilibrium, but an unknown experimental factor could not be ruled out.

Preparation of the library involved the immunoSEQ multiplex PCR assay. For the multiplex PCR, a mixture combining 60 forward primers for TCR Vbeta segments and 13 reverse primers for TCR Jbeta segments was used. A multiplex PCR assay on genomic DNA amplified the CDR3 region of rearranged TCR beta genes. Amplified TCR beta libraries were sequenced as 87-base-pair reads on the Illumina HiSeq System. The published analysis was carried out like this. Across the 700 or so repertoires, a later analysis counted approximately 75 million unique TCR beta chains, some 11 million of which were shared by at least two donors. Raw reads were error-corrected and collapsed into unique sequences with a nearest-neighbor algorithm that merged closely related sequences to remove PCR and sequencing errors. CDR3 sequences were aligned to IMGT reference sequences to assign V, D and J gene segments. For a sequence to be retained, at least a six-nucleotide match to both a V gene segment and a J gene segment was required. Rearrangements were called productive when the CDR3 lacked stop codons and stayed in frame with V and J; all others were non-productive. CDR3 was defined by IMGT convention, running from the second conserved V-encoded cysteine to the conserved J-encoded phenylalanine. Sequences without an unambiguous match to a single V gene segment were excluded from the earlier analysis of a few hundred of the donors. In an earlier analysis of 587 of the donors, a V segment was called functional when productive rearrangements were above 56.7%, and segregating when the standard deviation between donors exceeded 5%. A statistical classification framework was developed to diagnose cytomegalovirus status using the catalog of TCR beta chain sequences. In a later analysis, TCR nucleotide sequences were compared against IMGT/GENE-DB human TR gene sequences so that V and J genes could be assigned. Using the TCRdist pipeline, a later analysis assigned CDR3 sequences along with most-parsimonious VDJ recombination scenarios. In a later analysis, each TCR beta chain was defined by its CDR3 amino acid sequence together with its V-gene family, and reads without a unique V-gene family were excluded. As a way to deal with suspected cross-contamination and a sequencing artifact, a later analysis dropped hundreds of nucleotide sequences that were highly shared and had low generation probability. In a later analysis, a clonal expansion index was calculated for each public chain from normalized within-repertoire ranks of inferred template counts. Generation probabilities in a later analysis came from a VDJ recombination model fitted to out-of-frame rearrangements, and those results were checked against IGoR. In a later analysis, hypergeometric tests were used to score TCR-TCR, TCR-HLA and TCR-CMV co-occurrence, with a repertoire-size bias correction applied to TCR pairs. In a later analysis, false discovery rates were estimated by permuting HLA or CMV assignments 20 times. A later analysis grouped co-occurring TCRs with DBSCAN, adding TCRdist sequence similarity when clustering within HLA-allele-positive subsets. Co-occurrence clustering excluded repertoires with fewer than 30,000 or more than 120,000 public chains, plus five with anomalous nucleotide sharing. TCRdb re-hosts the immuneACCESS table, in-frame sequences only. Its copies lack some clones; in the studies checked, an unresolved V gene accounts for under half of them, and the cause for the rest is not known. That table supplies the V and J calls and clone size; D and trimming were determined from the DNA. This sample lists approximately 290,000 clones; about four fifths were detected once. The leading ten clones occupy 0.3% of the sample.

From its cysteine to its phenylalanine, the CDR3 spans 14 amino acids. The kept DNA is CDR3 alone, 42 bases in frame from the first base. V was cut back by 8 bases and J by 1 base, leaving a gap of 11 bases between them. Taken from the germline V gene (reference sequence), the CDR1 and CDR2 loops are MNHNY and SVGAGI. In total, approximately 700 healthy bone marrow donors made up the cohort. Cohort members were all nominally healthy when sampled, although unrecorded immune exposures were likely present. The donor was CMV seronegative and belonged to the group of under 400 seronegative cohort members. A peripheral blood sample was provided by each donor, and peripheral blood mononuclear cells were used for TCR beta sequencing. The Qiagen DNeasy Blood Extraction Kit was used to extract genomic DNA from the blood cell samples. Details on this clone: There is no known antigen for this receptor. No base-level quality is on record; no much larger clone is a single base apart.

Sequenced input: PBMCs. Here the chain combines TRBV6-6 and TRBJ2-2; TRBD1 could be the D gene, as 6 bases match. The TCR was taken from a girl under 10 years old in good health and CMV-seronegative. The DNA sequence reads TGTGCCAGCGGGGGACACATGAACACCGGGGAGCTGTTTTTT. Translation gives CASGGHMNTGELFF.